This T cell receptor (beta chain) is from a study of CD8+CD57+ T cells in acquired aplastic anemia. Study-level points and caveats: In common between the patients and the controls were approximately 28 CD8+ CDR3 sequences.

Genomic DNA, serving as template, underwent TCR beta VDJ and CDR3 profiling. TCRdb reanalysed the reads using MiXCR and keeps one entry per CDR3 protein. The data show 250,000 to 300,000 distinct CDR3 sequences, roughly 50% seen once. For this clonotype: Its antigen is not identified.

The CDR3 length is 16 residues. CDR1 DFQATT and CDR2 SNEGSKA come from the germline V gene (reference sequence). Trimming cost V 2 bases and J 4 bases; bases outside gene matches: 10. The receptor's source is a human donor with severe aplastic anemia or a healthy control (not recorded which). The V and J genes are TRBV20-1 and TRBJ2-3; 9 positions match TRBD2. Specimen: sorted CD4+, CD8+, or CD8+CD57+ T cells (not recorded which) from PBMCs. Here the CDR3 DNA reads TGCAGTGCTAGACCTGAGGGCGGGGGGGTCTCAGATACGCAGTATTTT. Translating it yields CSARPEGGGVSDTQYF.